The table lists the clone carrying this T cell receptor beta chain with a count of one. Trimming shortened V by 1 base and J by 0 bases, and 7 bases separated the two germline ends. The CDR3 covers 14 residues. CDR1 and CDR2 from the germline V gene are SEHNR and FQNEAQ (reference sequence). Clones were read by immunoSEQ multiplex PCR, and TCRdb kept only the in-frame ones, dropping some. This table holds 70,000 to 95,000 clones, over 75% found once. This entry belongs to a study of OX40 agonist ivuxolimab in advanced cancers. The material was CD4+ or CD8+ T cells sorted from blood, obtained in a trial of the OX40 agonist ivuxolimab. The gene calls are TRBV7-9 and TRBJ2-7, with D maybe TRBD1 (5 bases). The sequence was collected from an adult with an advanced solid tumor such as melanoma, head and neck, liver or kidney cancer. CDR3 residues: CASSLGQNSYEQYF. Written as DNA, the CDR3 is TGTGCCAGCAGCTTAGGACAGAACTCCTACGAGCAGTACTTC.